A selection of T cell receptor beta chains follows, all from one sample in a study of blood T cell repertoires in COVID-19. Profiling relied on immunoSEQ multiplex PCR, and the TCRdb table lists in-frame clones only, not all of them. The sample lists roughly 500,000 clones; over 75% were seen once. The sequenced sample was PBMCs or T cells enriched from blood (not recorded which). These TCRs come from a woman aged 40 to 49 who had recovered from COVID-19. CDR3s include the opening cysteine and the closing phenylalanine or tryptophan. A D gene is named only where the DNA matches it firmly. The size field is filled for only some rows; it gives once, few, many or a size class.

CDR3aa: CASSMQVALKNQPQHF; CDR3nt: TGTGCCAGTAGTATGCAGGTCGCGTTGAAGAATCAGCCCCAGCATTTT; d_gene: NA; v_gene: TRBV19; abundance: NA; j_gene: TRBJ1-5
CDR3aa: CASSLVLEGEETQYF; CDR3nt: TGTGCCAGCAGCTTAGTTTTAGAAGGGGAAGAGACCCAGTACTTC; d_gene: NA; v_gene: TRBV7-9; abundance: once; j_gene: TRBJ2-5
CDR3aa: CASSVVVNTEAFF; CDR3nt: TGTGCCAGCAGCGTAGTAGTGAACACTGAAGCTTTCTTT; d_gene: NA; v_gene: TRBV9; abundance: NA; j_gene: TRBJ1-1
CDR3aa: CASSFTKGRMNTEAFF; CDR3nt: TGTGCCAGCAGCTTCACCAAAGGGAGAATGAACACTGAAGCTTTCTTT; d_gene: NA; v_gene: TRBV5-4; abundance: NA; j_gene: TRBJ1-1
CDR3aa: CASSLGAGESYNEQFF; CDR3nt: TGTGCCAGCAGCTTGGGAGCGGGAGAGAGCTACAATGAGCAGTTCTTC; d_gene: TRBD2; v_gene: TRBV5-4; abundance: NA; j_gene: TRBJ2-1
CDR3aa: CASKREVGTDTQYF; CDR3nt: TGTGCCAGCAAGCGGGAGGTGGGCACAGATACGCAGTATTTT; d_gene: TRBD2; v_gene: TRBV6-5; abundance: NA; j_gene: TRBJ2-3
CDR3aa: CASSRQPQNSYNSPLHF; CDR3nt: TGCGCCAGCAGCCGACAGCCCCAAAACTCCTATAATTCACCCCTCCACTTT; d_gene: NA; v_gene: TRBV4-1; abundance: NA; j_gene: TRBJ1-6
CDR3aa: CASSIPYRGPNEKLFF; CDR3nt: TGTGCCAGTAGTATCCCTTACCGAGGCCCGAATGAAAAACTGTTTTTT; d_gene: NA; v_gene: TRBV19; abundance: NA; j_gene: TRBJ1-4
CDR3aa: CASSQDNQGADEQFF; CDR3nt: TGCGCCAGCAGCCAAGATAATCAGGGGGCCGATGAGCAGTTCTTC; d_gene: TRBD1; v_gene: TRBV4-3; abundance: NA; j_gene: TRBJ2-1
CDR3aa: CATSGRRDRISNQPQHF; CDR3nt: TGTGCCACCAGCGGCCGCCGGGACAGAATTAGCAATCAGCCCCAGCATTTT; d_gene: TRBD1; v_gene: TRBV15; abundance: NA; j_gene: TRBJ1-5
CDR3aa: CSASGVAGNTEAFF; CDR3nt: TGCAGTGCTAGTGGGGTGGCGGGGAACACTGAAGCTTTCTTT; d_gene: NA; v_gene: TRBV20-1; abundance: NA; j_gene: TRBJ1-1
CDR3aa: CASSLGAGGGLQETQYF; CDR3nt: TGTGCCAGCAGCTTAGGGGCGGGAGGGGGACTTCAAGAGACCCAGTACTTC; d_gene: TRBD2; v_gene: TRBV7-8; abundance: NA; j_gene: TRBJ2-5
CDR3aa: CASSQEQGGSYEQYF; CDR3nt: TGCGCCAGCAGCCAAGAACAGGGGGGAAGCTACGAGCAGTACTTC; d_gene: TRBD1; v_gene: TRBV4-3; abundance: NA; j_gene: TRBJ2-7
CDR3aa: CASGARINTEAFF; CDR3nt: TGTGCCAGCGGGGCGCGGATTAACACTGAAGCTTTCTTT; d_gene: NA; v_gene: TRBV6-5; abundance: NA; j_gene: TRBJ1-1
CDR3aa: CAISENRRSVSSYEQYF; CDR3nt: TGTGCCATCAGTGAGAATAGGAGGAGCGTGAGCTCCTACGAGCAGTACTTC; d_gene: NA; v_gene: TRBV10-3; abundance: NA; j_gene: TRBJ2-7
CDR3aa: CASIDTRQGADEQYF; CDR3nt: TGTGCCAGCATTGATACTCGACAGGGGGCCGACGAGCAGTACTTC; d_gene: TRBD1; v_gene: TRBV2; abundance: NA; j_gene: TRBJ2-7
CDR3aa: CASSPAGGPKVPLHF; CDR3nt: TGTGCCAGCTCACCAGCGGGGGGGCCTAAAGTACCCCTCCACTTT; d_gene: NA; v_gene: TRBV18; abundance: NA; j_gene: TRBJ1-6
CDR3aa: CASSQDNAGGGYTF; CDR3nt: TGTGCCAGCAGCCAAGACAACGCCGGAGGGGGCTACACCTTC; d_gene: NA; v_gene: TRBV4-2; abundance: few; j_gene: TRBJ1-2
CDR3aa: CASSQVAPNTGELFF; CDR3nt: TGCGCCAGCAGCCAAGTAGCCCCCAACACCGGGGAGCTGTTTTTT; d_gene: NA; v_gene: TRBV4-1; abundance: many; j_gene: TRBJ2-2
CDR3aa: CASTQGTEAFF; CDR3nt: TGCGCCAGCACCCAGGGCACTGAAGCTTTCTTT; d_gene: NA; v_gene: TRBV5-1; abundance: few; j_gene: TRBJ1-1
CDR3aa: CASSRRGQTEAFF; CDR3nt: TGCGCCAGCAGCCGGAGGGGGCAGACTGAAGCTTTCTTT; d_gene: TRBD1; v_gene: TRBV5-1; abundance: NA; j_gene: TRBJ1-1
CDR3aa: CASSTDIAKNIQYF; CDR3nt: TGTGCCAGCAGCACCGACATAGCCAAAAACATTCAGTACTTC; d_gene: NA; v_gene: TRBV2; abundance: NA; j_gene: TRBJ2-4
CDR3aa: CASKTGGTDTQYF; CDR3nt: TGTGCCAGCAAGACAGGGGGGACAGATACGCAGTATTTT; d_gene: TRBD1; v_gene: TRBV7-8; abundance: NA; j_gene: TRBJ2-3
CDR3aa: CASSLDAGGHEQYF; CDR3nt: TGTGCCAGCAGCTTGGATGCGGGAGGGCACGAGCAGTACTTC; d_gene: TRBD2; v_gene: TRBV5-6; abundance: NA; j_gene: TRBJ2-7
CDR3aa: CASSLAGGLSYGYTF; CDR3nt: TGTGCCAGCAGCTTGGCCGGGGGGCTCAGCTATGGCTACACCTTC; d_gene: NA; v_gene: TRBV5-5; abundance: NA; j_gene: TRBJ1-2
CDR3aa: CASSVGTGGTGELFF; CDR3nt: TGTGCCAGCAGCGTTGGGACAGGGGGCACCGGGGAGCTGTTTTTT; d_gene: TRBD1; v_gene: TRBV9; abundance: NA; j_gene: TRBJ2-2
CDR3aa: CASSSGGSYNSPLHF; CDR3nt: TGTGCCAGCAGTTCCGGGGGTTCCTATAATTCACCCCTCCACTTT; d_gene: NA; v_gene: TRBV27; abundance: NA; j_gene: TRBJ1-6
CDR3aa: CASSPQSAGNTEAFF; CDR3nt: TGCGCCAGCAGCCCCCAAAGCGCGGGGAACACTGAAGCTTTCTTT; d_gene: NA; v_gene: TRBV4-3; abundance: NA; j_gene: TRBJ1-1
CDR3aa: CASRTGTSGRNEQYF; CDR3nt: TGTGCCAGCAGAACCGGGACTAGCGGGAGAAACGAGCAGTACTTC; d_gene: TRBD2; v_gene: TRBV6-5; abundance: NA; j_gene: TRBJ2-7
CDR3aa: CASRGTGGQTGELFF; CDR3nt: TGTGCCAGCAGAGGGACAGGGGGCCAAACCGGGGAGCTGTTTTTT; d_gene: TRBD1; v_gene: TRBV6-5; abundance: NA; j_gene: TRBJ2-2
CDR3aa: CASSLRVPLGGQDYEQYF; CDR3nt: TGTGCCAGCAGTTTAAGGGTACCCCTGGGGGGACAGGACTACGAGCAGTACTTC; d_gene: TRBD1; v_gene: TRBV27; abundance: NA; j_gene: TRBJ2-7
CDR3aa: CASSLDRRTGGIF; CDR3nt: TGTGCCAGCAGCTTAGATCGGAGGACAGGGGGAATCTTC; d_gene: TRBD1; v_gene: TRBV11-2; abundance: NA; j_gene: TRBJ2-1
CDR3aa: CASSSRNTGSSPLHF; CDR3nt: TGTGCCAGCAGCTCGCGAAATACAGGGTCTTCACCCCTCCACTTT; d_gene: NA; v_gene: TRBV7-9; abundance: NA; j_gene: TRBJ1-6
CDR3aa: CASSSTSGGSDTQYF; CDR3nt: TGTGCCAGCAGTTCGACTAGCGGGGGTTCAGATACGCAGTATTTT; d_gene: TRBD2; v_gene: TRBV6-2/TRBV6-3; abundance: NA; j_gene: TRBJ2-3
CDR3aa: CSVEDPRQKNTEAFF; CDR3nt: TGCAGCGTTGAAGATCCGAGACAGAAGAACACTGAAGCTTTCTTT; d_gene: NA; v_gene: TRBV29-1; abundance: NA; j_gene: TRBJ1-1
CDR3aa: CASSRVFDSNTEAFF; CDR3nt: TGCGCCAGCAGCCGCGTTTTCGATTCGAACACTGAAGCTTTCTTT; d_gene: NA; v_gene: TRBV4-1; abundance: few; j_gene: TRBJ1-1
CDR3aa: CASSQVAGAGEQFF; CDR3nt: TGTGCCAGCAGTCAGGTAGCGGGAGCGGGTGAGCAGTTCTTC; d_gene: TRBD2; v_gene: TRBV27; abundance: NA; j_gene: TRBJ2-1
CDR3aa: CSVGGRARDYGYTF; CDR3nt: TGCAGCGTTGGAGGCAGGGCAAGGGACTATGGCTACACCTTC; d_gene: NA; v_gene: TRBV29-1; abundance: NA; j_gene: TRBJ1-2
CDR3aa: CASSWQGANSPLHF; CDR3nt: TGTGCCAGCAGCTGGCAGGGGGCTAATTCACCCCTCCACTTT; d_gene: TRBD1; v_gene: TRBV7-2; abundance: NA; j_gene: TRBJ1-6
CDR3aa: CASSLLRGNLGTEAFF; CDR3nt: TGTGCCAGCAGCTTACTCCGCGGGAATCTGGGCACTGAAGCTTTCTTT; d_gene: NA; v_gene: TRBV11-3; abundance: NA; j_gene: TRBJ1-1
CDR3aa: CASSLISDEQYF; CDR3nt: TGTGCCAGCAGTTTAATCTCGGACGAGCAGTACTTC; d_gene: NA; v_gene: TRBV12-3/TRBV12-4; abundance: NA; j_gene: TRBJ2-7
CDR3aa: CAWSVYSYNEQFF; CDR3nt: TGTGCCTGGAGTGTATATAGCTACAATGAGCAGTTCTTC; d_gene: NA; v_gene: TRBV30; abundance: NA; j_gene: TRBJ2-1
CDR3aa: CASSYRADRGQETQYF; CDR3nt: TGTGCCAGCAGCTACCGAGCCGACAGGGGCCAAGAGACCCAGTACTTC; d_gene: TRBD1; v_gene: TRBV7-9; abundance: NA; j_gene: TRBJ2-5
CDR3aa: CSRLGVSTDTQYF; CDR3nt: TGCAGCCGGTTAGGGGTTAGCACAGATACGCAGTATTTT; d_gene: NA; v_gene: TRBV29-1; abundance: NA; j_gene: TRBJ2-3
CDR3aa: CASSYRSDSYGYTF; CDR3nt: TGTGCCAGCAGTTACCGCTCAGATTCCTATGGCTACACCTTC; d_gene: NA; v_gene: TRBV6-2/TRBV6-3; abundance: many; j_gene: TRBJ1-2
CDR3aa: CASSLEARYEQYF; CDR3nt: TGTGCCAGCAGCTTAGAAGCGAGATACGAGCAGTACTTC; d_gene: NA; v_gene: TRBV11-2; abundance: NA; j_gene: TRBJ2-7
CDR3aa: CASIPEGQGFFSPLHF; CDR3nt: TGTGCCAGCATCCCCGAGGGACAGGGATTTTTCTCACCCCTCCACTTT; d_gene: TRBD1; v_gene: TRBV28; abundance: NA; j_gene: TRBJ1-6
CDR3aa: CASSGQGSNGYTF; CDR3nt: TGTGCCAGCAGTGGACAGGGCAGTAATGGCTACACCTTC; d_gene: TRBD1; v_gene: TRBV6-6; abundance: NA; j_gene: TRBJ1-2
CDR3aa: CASSQTGNYGYTF; CDR3nt: TGTGCCAGCAGCCAGACAGGGAACTATGGCTACACCTTC; d_gene: TRBD1; v_gene: TRBV6-5; abundance: NA; j_gene: TRBJ1-2
CDR3aa: CASSERLAGVSFF; CDR3nt: TGTGCCAGCAGTGAACGACTAGCGGGAGTCAGTTTCTTC; d_gene: TRBD2; v_gene: TRBV2; abundance: few; j_gene: TRBJ2-1
CDR3aa: CASSTSLPGTYQETQYF; CDR3nt: TGTGCTAGCAGTACGAGTCTTCCCGGGACTTACCAAGAGACCCAGTACTTC; d_gene: NA; v_gene: TRBV7-7; abundance: NA; j_gene: TRBJ2-5